Below are 10 T cell receptor beta chains sequenced from a single sample in a study of T cell changes during pregnancy in multiple sclerosis. Assay: immunoSEQ multiplex PCR; the TCRdb copy retains only in-frame clones and omits some. This sample has under 150,000 clones, with around 97% found just once. This sample comprised peripheral blood, obtained after pregnancy. Receptors originate from a female donor with multiple sclerosis, enrolled in a pregnancy study.

This chain joins TRBV11-2 and TRBJ1-4, with 12 bases aligning to TRBD1. The V and J ends lost 1 base and 7 bases, in that order; junction bases with no gene match: 4. This CDR3 is built from 16 residues. Germline lookup yields CDR1 SGHAT and CDR2 FQNNGV. CDR3 nucleotides: TGTGCCAGCAGCTTAGGGGACAGGGGGCAGGGTGAAAAACTGTTTTTT. This encodes CASSLGDRGQGEKLFF. The whole variable domain, filled in from reference TRBV11-2 and TRBJ1-4, reads EAGVAQSPRYKIIEKRQSVAFWCNPISGHATLYWYQQILGQGPKLLIQFQNNGVVDDSQLPKDRFSAERLKGVDSTLKIQPAKLEDSAVYLCASSLGDRGQGEKLFFGSGTQLSVL.

The gene calls are TRBV5-1 and TRBJ1-1; weak D call: TRBD1 (5 bases). Germline V gene sequence: CDR1 SGHRS, CDR2 YFSETQ. The CDR3 length is 15 residues. V was cut by 0 bases and J by 1 base, with 10 bases left in between. CDR3 bases: TGCGCCAGCAGCTTGGCCCTCGGACAGAACACTGAAGCTTTCTTT. This gives the protein CASSLALGQNTEAFF.

The chain couples TRBV19 to TRBJ2-3; 9 nucleotides line up with TRBD2. V dropped 10 bases and J dropped 4; count of bases not matched to a gene: 12. CDR3 length: 15 amino acids. Germline CDR1 reads LNHDA; CDR2 reads SQIVND (reference sequence). The CDR3 reads CATRPAGGPADTQYF. In DNA form, the CDR3 reads TGTGCCACCCGTCCCGCGGGAGGGCCGGCAGATACGCAGTATTTT.

V gene TRBV9 combines with J gene TRBJ2-3; 10 nucleotides line up with TRBD2. Germline CDR1 reads SGDLS; CDR2 reads YYNGEE. The CDR3 sequence is 15 residues long. V dropped 6 bases and J dropped 3; count of bases not matched to a gene: 7. The CDR3 coding sequence is TGTGCCAGCACCTTATATAGCGGGAGGACAGATACGCAGTATTTT. Protein product: CASTLYSGRTDTQYF.

This chain joins TRBV19 and TRBJ2-1, with 10 bases lining up with TRBD1. This CDR3 is 14 amino acids long. Germline values: CDR1 LNHDA, CDR2 SQIVND (reference sequence). Unmatched junction bases numbered 6, after V lost 6 bases and J lost 7 bases. CDR3 in amino acids: CASRETGGNNEQFF. The CDR3 bases are TGTGCCAGTAGGGAGACAGGGGGCAATAATGAGCAGTTCTTC.

The chain carries TRBV21-1 and TRBJ2-7; the table's D call of TRBD1 was not tested on the DNA. TRBV21-1 is a listed pseudogene. The CDR3 runs 18 residues. CDR3 residues: CASILTPLDRAIQYEQYF. The CDR3 nucleotides read TGTGCCAGCATCCTCACCCCCCTAGACAGGGCAATCCAATACGAGCAGTACTTC.

The chain combines TRBV2 with TRBJ2-5; 10 nucleotides match TRBD1. This CDR3 is 14 amino acids long. With 7 bases clipped from V and 4 bases from J, the junction kept 6 bases outside the gene matches. CDR1 SNHLY and CDR2 FYNNEI come from the germline V gene. The CDR3, as DNA: TGTGCCAGCATAAGACAGGGGGCGGGAGAGACCCAGTACTTC. Its protein product is CASIRQGAGETQYF.

The chain carries TRBV19 and TRBJ2-5; D is uncertain. V was cut by 3 bases and J by 5 bases, with 13 bases left in between. Germline V gene data show CDR1 as LNHDA and CDR2 as SQIVND (reference sequence). This CDR3 is built from 14 residues. This CDR3 reads CASSISTIGETQYF. CDR3 bases: TGTGCCAGTAGTATCTCGACCATCGGGGAGACCCAGTACTTC.

The gene calls are TRBV4-2 and TRBJ2-1, with 9 bases that match TRBD2. Germline CDR1 is LGHNA and CDR2 is YNFKEQ. V shed 3 bases, J shed 2 bases, and the junction held 5 bases outside the gene matches. The CDR3 length is 16 residues. The CDR3 DNA sequence: TGTGCCAGCAGCCAGTTTAGCGGGAGCGCCTACAATGAGCAGTTCTTC. It encodes CASSQFSGSAYNEQFF.

This rearrangement joins TRBV30 to TRBJ1-1; D gene uncertain. Trimming removed 7 bases at V and 1 base at J, with 10 bases between. Per germline, CDR1 GTSNPN and CDR2 SVGIG (reference sequence). The CDR3 extends over 12 amino acids. In DNA form, the CDR3 reads TGTGCCTTCCTGAGGAGGAACACTGAAGCTTTCTTT. This gives the protein CAFLRRNTEAFF.